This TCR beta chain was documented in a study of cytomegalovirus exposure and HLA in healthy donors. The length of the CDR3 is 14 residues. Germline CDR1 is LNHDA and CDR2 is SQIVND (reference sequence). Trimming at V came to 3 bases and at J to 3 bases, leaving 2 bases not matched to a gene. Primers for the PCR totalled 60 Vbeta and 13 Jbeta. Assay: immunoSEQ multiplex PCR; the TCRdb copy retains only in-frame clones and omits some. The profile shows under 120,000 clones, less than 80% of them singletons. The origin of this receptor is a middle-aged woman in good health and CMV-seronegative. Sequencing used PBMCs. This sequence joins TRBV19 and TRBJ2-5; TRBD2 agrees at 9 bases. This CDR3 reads CASSISSGEETQYF. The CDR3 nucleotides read TGTGCCAGTAGTATCTCTAGCGGGGAAGAGACCCAGTACTTC.